The clone carrying this T cell receptor beta chain was recorded at least ten times. The entry originates in a study of identical twins. TCRdb fed the 5' RACE reads into MiXCR, producing one record per CDR3 protein. The table records 450,000 or so distinct CDR3 sequences, 13% to 15% of them present only once. Germline V gene lookup returns CDR1 SQVTM and CDR2 ANQGSEA. This CDR3 has 13 amino acids. This sample was shared with a second study, whose subject was yellow fever vaccine responses in identical twins.

This sequence joins TRBV29-1 and TRBJ2-4; TRBD2 is a possible D gene (5 bases). The sequence came from a woman aged 18-30 years in good health. The sequenced material came from CD4+ T cells sorted from blood. The DNA for the CDR3 is TGCCCCTCCTGGGAGCGAGCCAAAAACATTCAGTACTTC. It translates to CPSWERAKNIQYF.